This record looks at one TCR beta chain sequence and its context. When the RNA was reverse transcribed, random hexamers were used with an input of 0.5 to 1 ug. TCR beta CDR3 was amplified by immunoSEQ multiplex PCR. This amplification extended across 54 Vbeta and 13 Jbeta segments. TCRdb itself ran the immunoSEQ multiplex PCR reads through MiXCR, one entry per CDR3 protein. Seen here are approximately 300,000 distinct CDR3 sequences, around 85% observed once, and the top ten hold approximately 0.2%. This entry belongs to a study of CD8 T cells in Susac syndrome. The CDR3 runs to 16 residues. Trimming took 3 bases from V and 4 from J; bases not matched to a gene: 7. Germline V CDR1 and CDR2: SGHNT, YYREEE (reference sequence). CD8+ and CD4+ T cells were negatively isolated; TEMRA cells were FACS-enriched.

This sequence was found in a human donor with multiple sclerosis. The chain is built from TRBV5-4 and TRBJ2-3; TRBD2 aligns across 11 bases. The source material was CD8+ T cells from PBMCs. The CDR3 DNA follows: TGTGCCAGCAGCTGGAAACTAGCGGGAGTCTCAGATACGCAGTATTTT. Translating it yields CASSWKLAGVSDTQYF.